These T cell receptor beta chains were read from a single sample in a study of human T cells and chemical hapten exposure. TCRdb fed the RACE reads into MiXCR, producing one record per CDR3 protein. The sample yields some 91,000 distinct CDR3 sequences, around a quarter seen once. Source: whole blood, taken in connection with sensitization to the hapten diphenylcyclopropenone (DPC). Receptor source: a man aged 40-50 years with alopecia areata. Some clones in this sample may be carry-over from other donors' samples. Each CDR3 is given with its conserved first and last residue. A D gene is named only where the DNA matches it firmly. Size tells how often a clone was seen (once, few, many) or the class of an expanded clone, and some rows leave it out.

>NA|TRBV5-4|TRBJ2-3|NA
CASSLSIGDTQYF
TGTGCCAGCAGCTTGTCAATAGGAGATACGCAGTATTTT
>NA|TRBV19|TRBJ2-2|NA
CASSIEAGRTGELFF
TGTGCCAGTAGTATAGAAGCGGGCCGCACCGGGGAGCTGTTTTTT
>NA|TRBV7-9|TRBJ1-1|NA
CASSYEEGTEAFF
TGTGCCAGCAGCTATGAGGAAGGCACTGAAGCTTTCTTT
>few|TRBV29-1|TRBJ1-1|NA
CSVVRTEDSEAFF
TGCAGCGTTGTTCGGACAGAGGACTCTGAAGCTTTCTTT
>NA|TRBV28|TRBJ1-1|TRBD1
CASVPTGGSEAFF
TGTGCCAGCGTCCCGACAGGGGGCTCTGAAGCTTTCTTT
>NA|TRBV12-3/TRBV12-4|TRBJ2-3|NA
CASSEAGVPPDTQYF
TGTGCCAGCAGTGAGGCTGGGGTCCCACCAGATACGCAGTATTTT
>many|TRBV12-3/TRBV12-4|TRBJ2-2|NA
CASSLDPGMNGELFF
TGTGCCAGCAGTTTGGATCCGGGAATGAACGGGGAGCTGTTTTTT
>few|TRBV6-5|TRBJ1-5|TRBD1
CASSLRTETGQPQHF
TGTGCCAGCAGTTTACGGACAGAGACAGGGCAGCCCCAGCATTTT
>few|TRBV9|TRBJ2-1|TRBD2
CASSVGTSGSNEQFF
TGTGCCAGCAGCGTTGGGACTAGCGGGAGTAATGAGCAGTTCTTC
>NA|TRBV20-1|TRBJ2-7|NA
CSALDYYEQYF
TGCAGTGCTTTGGACTACTACGAGCAGTACTTC